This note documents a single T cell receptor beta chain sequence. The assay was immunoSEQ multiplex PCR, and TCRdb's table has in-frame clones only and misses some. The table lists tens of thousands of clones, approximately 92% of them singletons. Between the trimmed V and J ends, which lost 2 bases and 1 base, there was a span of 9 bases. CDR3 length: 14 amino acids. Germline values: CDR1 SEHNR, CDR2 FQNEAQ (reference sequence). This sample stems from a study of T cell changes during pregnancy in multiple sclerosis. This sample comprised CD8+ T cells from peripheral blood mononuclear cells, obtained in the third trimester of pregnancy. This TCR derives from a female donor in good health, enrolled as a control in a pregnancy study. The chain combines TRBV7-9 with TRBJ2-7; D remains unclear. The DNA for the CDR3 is TGTGCCAGCAGCTTAAATACACCTTCCTACGAGCAGTACTTC. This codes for CASSLNTPSYEQYF.